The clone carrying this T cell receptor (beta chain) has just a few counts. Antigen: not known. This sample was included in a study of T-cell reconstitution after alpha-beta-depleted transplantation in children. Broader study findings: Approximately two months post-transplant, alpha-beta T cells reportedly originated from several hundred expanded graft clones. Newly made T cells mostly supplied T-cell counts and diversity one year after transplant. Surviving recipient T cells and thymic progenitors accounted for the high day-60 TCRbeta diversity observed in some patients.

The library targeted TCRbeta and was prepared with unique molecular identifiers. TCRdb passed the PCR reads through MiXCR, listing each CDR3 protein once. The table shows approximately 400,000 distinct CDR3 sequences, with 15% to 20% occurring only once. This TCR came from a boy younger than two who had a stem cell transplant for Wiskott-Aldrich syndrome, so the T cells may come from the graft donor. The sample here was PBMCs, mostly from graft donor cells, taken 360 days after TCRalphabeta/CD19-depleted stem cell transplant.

The CDR3 is CASSQTGRRMNTEAFF. CDR3 DNA: TGTGCCAGCAGCCAGACAGGACGGAGAATGAACACTGAAGCTTTCTTT. The chain has TRBV6-1 and TRBJ1-1; perhaps TRBD1 as D (6 bases). V gave up 6 bases and J gave up 0 bases, with 17 bases separating them. The germline V gene has CDR1 MNHNS and CDR2 SASEGT. CDR3 size: 16 residues.